This TCR beta chain was identified during a study of CD8 T cells in ankylosing spondylitis. TCRdb processed the 5' RACE reads anew with MiXCR; each CDR3 protein has one entry. The table has under 450,000 distinct CDR3 sequences, 20% to 25% seen once. On this clonotype itself: Its antigen remains unidentified.

V was pared by 0 bases and J by 12 bases, with 7 bases of the junction left unmatched. CDR3 size: 14 residues. Germline V CDR1 and CDR2: SQVTM, ANQGSEA. General study results and limits: Disease-associated clones were CD8+ and fairly uncommon in peripheral blood. There was reportedly significant enrichment of clones that were disease-linked in matched ankylosing spondylitis synovial fluid. Past studies reported some motif variants in reactive arthritis synovial fluid and blood. What seemed typical of ankylosing spondylitis blood was a TCR beta motif built from several highly homologous variants.

This receptor was obtained from a male donor with ankylosing spondylitis or in good health (not recorded which). Sequencing was carried out using blood, either unsorted or a sorted T cell fraction (not recorded which). This sequence joins TRBV29-1 and TRBJ2-1; 11 bases are shared with TRBD2. In nucleotides, the CDR3 is TGCAGCGTTGAAGATCGGGCTAGCGGGGGGATGCAGTTCTTC. This gives the protein CSVEDRASGGMQFF.